These T cell receptor beta chains were read from a single sample in a study of T cells after posttransplantation cyclophosphamide. Sequencing used immunoSEQ multiplex PCR; TCRdb keeps in-frame clones, though not all of them. The sample contains 30,000 to 40,000 clones, none of them singletons. Sequencing used PBMCs. The source of these receptors is a man in his fifties in good health, CMV-negative, and a related stem cell transplant donor. CDR3s include the opening cysteine and the closing phenylalanine or tryptophan. The D gene is left open where the match is weak. The size entry is marked missing in some rows and otherwise reads once, few, many or a size class.

V	D	size	J	CDR3	DNA
TRBV18	TRBD1	many	TRBJ2-4	CASSPLRGIGKNIQYF	TGTGCCAGCTCACCGCTCAGGGGGATCGGTAAAAACATTCAGTACTTC
TRBV9	TRBD1	many	TRBJ2-1	CASSLSGTGINEQFF	TGTGCCAGCAGCCTTAGTGGGACAGGGATCAATGAGCAGTTCTTC
TRBV27	TRBD2	few	TRBJ2-3	CASSFRDYQDTQYF	TGTGCCAGCAGTTTTCGGGACTACCAAGATACGCAGTATTTT
TRBV11-3	TRBD1	many	TRBJ1-5	CASSTRTGQNSNQPQHF	TGTGCCAGCAGCACGAGGACAGGGCAAAATAGCAATCAGCCCCAGCATTTT
TRBV10-3	-	-	TRBJ2-3	CAISESGVAATDTQYF	TGTGCCATCAGTGAGTCCGGGGTAGCGGCCACAGATACGCAGTATTTT
TRBV5-6	-	many	TRBJ2-4	CASSPRGNLAKNIQYF	TGTGCCAGCAGCCCTAGGGGAAATCTAGCCAAAAACATTCAGTACTTC
TRBV9	TRBD1	few	TRBJ2-3	CASSVGGQGLRTDTQYF	TGTGCCAGCAGCGTAGGCGGACAGGGCCTTCGGACAGATACGCAGTATTTT
TRBV19	TRBD1	many	TRBJ2-2	CASNWGQGTGELFF	TGTGCCAGTAATTGGGGACAGGGCACCGGGGAGCTGTTTTTT
TRBV11-3	TRBD1	many	TRBJ1-1	CASSLGDRNTEAFF	TGTGCCAGCAGCTTAGGGGACAGGAACACTGAAGCTTTCTTT
TRBV7-9	TRBD2	medium-sized	TRBJ2-7	CASTRGGTYEQYF	TGTGCCAGCACACGGGGGGGGACCTACGAGCAGTACTTC
TRBV15	-	many	TRBJ2-5	CATSRDQGRETQYF	TGTGCCACCAGCAGAGATCAGGGTCGGGAGACCCAGTACTTC
TRBV21-1	-	many	TRBJ2-2	CASSKVSIGFTGTRGTGELFF	TGTGCCAGCAGCAAAGTGTCAATTGGCTTTACCGGGACAAGGGGGACCGGGGAGCTGTTTTTT
TRBV2	-	many	TRBJ1-2	CASSPDFNYGYTF	TGTGCCAGCAGCCCGGACTTTAACTATGGCTACACCTTC
TRBV18	TRBD1	many	TRBJ2-2	CASSPRQGARANTGELFF	TGTGCCAGCTCACCACGACAGGGGGCGCGGGCGAACACCGGGGAGCTGTTTTTT
TRBV6-5	-	few	TRBJ1-5	CASSEWGSNQPQHF	TGTGCCAGCAGTGAATGGGGCAGCAATCAGCCCCAGCATTTT
TRBV9	TRBD1	-	TRBJ1-3	CASSVDGQALGDTIYF	TGTGCCAGCAGCGTAGATGGACAGGCCCTTGGCGACACCATATATTTT
TRBV19	TRBD2	many	TRBJ2-7	CASSTLGGSSYEQYF	TGTGCCAGTAGTACACTTGGCGGGAGCTCCTACGAGCAGTACTTC
TRBV7-2	-	many	TRBJ2-7	CASSYDRRNSYEQYF	TGTGCCAGCAGCTATGACAGGAGGAACTCCTACGAGCAGTACTTC
TRBV4-3	-	many	TRBJ2-2	CASSRDATTNTGELFF	TGCGCCAGCAGCCGAGACGCGACTACAAACACCGGGGAGCTGTTTTTT
TRBV19	TRBD1	many	TRBJ1-6	CASSMSQGGVRRSPLHF	TGTGCCAGTAGTATGTCACAGGGGGGAGTCAGGAGATCACCCCTCCACTTT
TRBV9	-	many	TRBJ1-4	CASTPTGTNEKLFF	TGTGCCAGCACGCCAACGGGAACTAATGAAAAACTGTTTTTT
TRBV27	TRBD1	many	TRBJ1-2	CASSLRLDRMYGYTF	TGTGCCAGCAGTTTGCGCCTGGACAGGATGTATGGCTACACCTTC
TRBV9	TRBD2	many	TRBJ2-1	CASSPSGGTNEQFF	TGTGCCAGCAGTCCTAGCGGGGGTACGAATGAGCAGTTCTTC
TRBV5-1	-	many	TRBJ2-7	CASSLRRENEQYF	TGCGCCAGCAGCTTGAGGCGGGAAAACGAGCAGTACTTC
TRBV9	-	-	TRBJ2-3	CASSVELAADTQYF	TGTGCCAGCAGCGTAGAACTAGCCGCCGATACGCAGTATTTT
TRBV7-3	-	many	TRBJ2-3	CASSPGSHRGSDTQYF	TGTGCCAGCAGCCCAGGGTCACATCGGGGGTCAGATACGCAGTATTTT
TRBV5-6	TRBD1	many	TRBJ1-4	CASSLVPSGQDNEKLFF	TGTGCCAGCAGCTTGGTCCCTTCGGGACAGGACAATGAAAAACTGTTTTTT
TRBV7-3	-	many	TRBJ1-1	CASSVDGANTEAFF	TGTGCCAGCAGCGTAGATGGGGCGAACACTGAAGCTTTCTTT
TRBV5-6	TRBD1	many	TRBJ2-3	CASSKVRDRVRTDTQYF	TGTGCCAGCAGCAAAGTACGGGACAGGGTCCGCACAGATACGCAGTATTTT
TRBV29-1	-	many	TRBJ1-1	CSVGYLGNGDTEAFF	TGCAGCGTTGGATACCTCGGGAACGGAGACACTGAAGCTTTCTTT
TRBV6-5	TRBD1	-	TRBJ1-6	CASSLRGQRNSPLHF	TGTGCCAGCAGTTTAAGGGGACAGCGCAATTCACCCCTCCACTTT
TRBV6-1	-	many	TRBJ1-4	CASSENPGFVF	TGTGCCAGCAGTGAGAATCCAGGATTTGTTTTT
TRBV27	-	many	TRBJ1-2	CASSLQGDYGYTF	TGTGCCAGCAGTTTACAGGGCGATTATGGCTACACCTTC
TRBV14	TRBD1	few	TRBJ2-7	CASSGGTGTFYEQYF	TGTGCCAGCAGCGGCGGGACAGGGACATTCTACGAGCAGTACTTC
TRBV19	-	many	TRBJ1-1	CASSMTPPGAFF	TGTGCCAGTAGTATGACACCCCCTGGAGCTTTCTTT
TRBV25-1	TRBD1	many	TRBJ1-2	CASSRQGGNYGYTF	TGTGCCAGCAGCAGACAGGGGGGTAACTATGGCTACACCTTC
TRBV29-1	TRBD1	many	TRBJ1-2	CSARSTGGGSGYTF	TGCAGCGCCCGATCCACAGGGGGAGGCTCCGGCTACACCTTC
TRBV21-1	-	many	TRBJ1-3	CASSKALDSRNTIYF	TGTGCCAGCAGCAAAGCGCTGGACAGTAGAAACACCATATATTTT
TRBV2	TRBD1	many	TRBJ1-6	CASSSMTGNNSPLHF	TGTGCCAGCAGTAGTATGACAGGGAATAATTCACCCCTCCACTTT
TRBV9	-	many	TRBJ2-1	CASSVVVEAGIQQFF	TGTGCCAGCAGCGTAGTAGTAGAGGCCGGGATCCAGCAGTTCTTC
TRBV29-1	TRBD1	few	TRBJ1-2	CSVEDSGDRGLDYGYTF	TGCAGCGTTGAAGATTCAGGGGACAGGGGGCTCGACTATGGCTACACCTTC
TRBV7-2	-	many	TRBJ2-2	CASSLVFGELFF	TGTGCCAGCAGCTTAGTATTCGGGGAGCTGTTTTTT
TRBV6-6	TRBD1	many	TRBJ1-1	CASSQTGGNTEAFF	TGTGCCAGCAGTCAGACAGGGGGCAACACTGAAGCTTTCTTT
TRBV10-1	-	many	TRBJ2-3	CASSDTKGIVGADTQYF	TGCGCCAGCAGTGACACGAAGGGGATAGTCGGCGCAGATACGCAGTATTTT
TRBV18	-	many	TRBJ2-2	CAATGGGGGELFF	TGTGCCGCCACCGGAGGGGGCGGCGGGGAGCTGTTTTTT
TRBV5-1	-	many	TRBJ2-7	CASSWTPLQVRSYEQYF	TGCGCCAGCAGCTGGACACCTCTACAGGTTAGGTCCTACGAGCAGTACTTC
TRBV6-5	-	many	TRBJ1-2	CASRKAGKEWGYTF	TGTGCCAGCCGTAAGGCAGGGAAGGAATGGGGCTACACCTTC
TRBV6-5	TRBD1	many	TRBJ1-6	CASSLGQGAWNSPLHF	TGTGCCAGCAGTTTAGGGCAGGGGGCTTGGAATTCACCCCTCCACTTT
TRBV4-2	-	-	TRBJ1-3	CASSPRGVRNTIYF	TGTGCCAGCAGCCCCCGGGGGGTGCGAAACACCATATATTTT
TRBV5-6	TRBD2	many	TRBJ2-1	CASSLAFSGRVKNEQFF	TGTGCCAGCAGCTTGGCCTTTAGCGGGAGGGTCAAGAATGAGCAGTTCTTC
TRBV5-1	-	many	TRBJ1-1	CASSRLRGMNTEAFF	TGCGCCAGCAGTCGCCTAAGGGGTATGAACACTGAAGCTTTCTTT
TRBV7-2	-	-	TRBJ2-7	CASSPLARGLLYEQYF	TGTGCCAGCAGCCCTCTGGCCAGGGGCCTTCTCTACGAGCAGTACTTC
TRBV2	-	many	TRBJ2-1	CASSGWGGLNEQFF	TGTGCCAGCAGTGGGTGGGGGGGCCTCAATGAGCAGTTCTTC
TRBV27	-	few	TRBJ2-2	CASSLLAPVYTGELFF	TGTGCCAGCAGTTTGCTAGCCCCTGTCTACACCGGGGAGCTGTTTTTT